A single sample gave rise to the 8 T cell receptor beta chains below, sequenced in a study of blood T cell repertoires in COVID-19 (dated by TCRdb to 2018 to 2021). Library method: the immunoSEQ multiplex PCR assay. Held by TCRdb, this immuneACCESS table contains in-frame sequences only and omits some clones. Under half of the omission traces to an unresolved V gene where checked; the cause of the rest is unknown. In this sample the table shows about 280,000 clones, roughly 89% of which occur a single time. The leading ten clones occupy less than 2% of the sample. The sample taken for sequencing was PBMCs or T cells enriched from blood (not recorded which). The receptors here all came from a woman between 18 and 30 years old with acute COVID-19.

This chain links TRBV6-1 with TRBJ2-7, with 10 nucleotides matching TRBD2. V lost 0 bases to trimming and J lost 2 bases; unmatched junction nucleotides: 13. This CDR3 comprises 19 residues. CDR1 is MNHNS, CDR2 SASEGT, per germline. CDR3 in amino acids: CASSEALAGVFQTTYEQYF. CDR3 nucleotide sequence: TGTGCCAGCAGTGAAGCGCTAGCGGGAGTCTTCCAAACTACCTACGAGCAGTACTTC.

V usage is TRBV29-1 and J usage is TRBJ2-7; D is perhaps TRBD1 (6 bases). V was pared by 7 bases and J by 0 bases, with 13 bases between. There are 13 residues in the CDR3. Germline V lookup: CDR1 SQVTM, CDR2 ANQGSEA. The CDR3 spells CSAEQGDSYEQYF. As DNA, the CDR3 is TGCAGCGCCGAACAGGGTGACTCCTACGAGCAGTACTTC.

CDR3 sequence (DNA): TGTGCCAGCAGTTCTCCCTTAGAGGCTAGCACAGATACGCAGTATTTT. As protein: CASSSPLEASTDTQYF. This chain links TRBV28 with TRBJ2-3; the D is unclear. The CDR3 sequence is 16 residues long. Trimming removed 4 bases from V and 0 bases from J, with 14 bases in between. CDR1 and CDR2 (germline): MDHEN, SYDVKM.

The chain uses TRBV2 and TRBJ2-3; TRBD2 matches 10 bases. CDR1 SNHLY and CDR2 FYNNEI come from the germline V gene. The length of the CDR3 is 18 residues. The V and J ends lost 3 bases and 2 bases, in that order; junction bases with no gene match: 11. The CDR3 DNA sequence: TGTGCCAGCAGTGATCTAGCGGGAGAGTGGGGAGACACAGATACGCAGTATTTT. Amino acid sequence: CASSDLAGEWGDTDTQYF. Together with reference TRBV2 and TRBJ2-3, the CDR3 gives the full variable domain: EPEVTQTPSHQVTQMGQEVILRCVPISNHLYFYWYRQILGQKVEFLVSFYNNEISEKSEIFDDQFSVERPDGSNFTLKIRSTKLEDSAMYFCASSDLAGEWGDTDTQYFGPGTRLTVL.

In DNA, the CDR3 is TGTGCCAGTGACAGGAGCTCCTACAATGAGCAGTTCTTC. Translated: CASDRSSYNEQFF. V usage is TRBV2 and J usage is TRBJ2-1, with D perhaps TRBD1 (6 bases). In germline, CDR1 is SNHLY, CDR2 FYNNEI. Trimming removed 9 bases at V and 0 bases at J, with 9 bases between. The CDR3 extends over 13 amino acids.

The rearrangement links TRBV3-1 (or the pseudogene TRBV3-2) to TRBJ1-1; 7 nucleotides match TRBD1. CDR3 size: 14 residues. In germline, CDR1 is LGHDT, CDR2 YNNKEL (reference sequence). The junction had 3 bases not matched to a gene; V was cut back by 1 base and J by 4 bases. Written as DNA, the CDR3 is TGTGCCAGCAGCCAAGCAGGGGGTGGCACTGAAGCTTTCTTT. Its translation: CASSQAGGGTEAFF.

The chain links TRBV27 to TRBJ1-6; D is perhaps TRBD1 (6 bases). Germline V gene lookup returns CDR1 MNHEY and CDR2 SMNVEV (reference sequence). V was cut by 5 bases and J by 6 bases, with 14 bases left in between. This CDR3 contains 15 residues. The CDR3 loop reads CASSPRQDRNSPLHF. CDR3 nucleotide sequence: TGTGCCAGCAGTCCTCGACAGGATCGTAATTCACCCCTCCACTTT.

This chain's CDR3 is CASSLSNPSGSIGNEQFF. CDR3 DNA sequence: TGTGCCAGCAGTTTATCGAATCCTAGCGGGAGCATAGGCAATGAGCAGTTCTTC. The chain is built from TRBV27 and TRBJ2-1, with 10 nucleotides matching TRBD2. This CDR3 contains 18 residues. Trimming cost V 0 bases and J 6 bases; bases outside gene matches: 11. Germline V gene sequence: CDR1 MNHEY, CDR2 SMNVEV (reference sequence).